This T cell receptor (beta chain) was identified in a study of blood T cell repertoires in COVID-19. In the study overall: Acute and convalescent COVID-19 specimens originated in the United States, Italy and Spain.

This CDR3 is 14 amino acids long. The V end lost 1 base, the J end lost 1 base, and 7 bases lay between the germline ends. Germline V CDR1 and CDR2: KGHSY, FQNENV. This clone was counted a single time. Original analysis: The assay estimated nucleated cells by amplifying reference gene primers. Clones were sequenced by immunoSEQ multiplex PCR, and TCRdb holds only the in-frame ones, with some missing. V, J and clone size reflect that table, while D and trimming were determined from the DNA. The sample carries 65,000 to 90,000 clones, 90% to 95% recorded once. The clonotype comes from a human donor in a cohort sampled during active COVID-19. Sequencing was done on a sample of peripheral blood. This sequence joins TRBV16 and TRBJ1-1, with D perhaps TRBD1 (5 bases). CDR3 region: CASSQLGANTEAFF. DNA of the CDR3: TGTGCCAGCAGCCAATTAGGGGCGAACACTGAAGCTTTCTTT.